The 18 T cell receptor beta chains reported below all come from one sample, sequenced in a study of response to subunit inactivated influenza vaccine. TCRdb re-analysed the RT-PCR reads in MiXCR, keeping a single row per CDR3 protein. This table holds 500,000 to 700,000 distinct CDR3 sequences, roughly 23% found once. The same sample was also studied in work on T cells expressing NK-cell markers. That publication notes: 5'RACE template switching with UMIs produced the TCR beta cDNA.

The starting material was CD4+ T cells sorted from PBMCs, obtained roughly 13 days after vaccination. All receptors derive from a man in his fifties or sixties who received an inactivated influenza vaccine.

The V gene is TRBV7-2, the J gene TRBJ2-2; maybe TRBD1 (6 bases). The CDR3 sequence is 14 residues long. CDR1 SGHTA and CDR2 FQGNSA come from the germline V gene. Deletions cut 6 bases from V and 4 bases from J, with 12 bases between. The CDR3 here is CASRAGTTTGELFF. CDR3 nucleotides: TGTGCCAGCAGAGCAGGGACAACCACCGGGGAGCTGTTTTTT.

V usage is TRBV7-2 and J usage is TRBJ2-3; weak D call: TRBD2 (6 bases). This CDR3 contains 15 residues. Germline CDR1 reads SGHTA; CDR2 reads FQGNSA. V was trimmed by 1 base and J by 4 bases, leaving 12 bases between them. The CDR3 sequence is CASSLEGWEADTQYF. For the CDR3, the DNA is TGTGCCAGCAGCTTAGAGGGGTGGGAGGCAGATACGCAGTATTTT.

This clonotype was observed a handful of times. The chain combines TRBV10-3 with TRBJ2-1; 8 bases fit TRBD2. V was clipped by 5 bases and J by 6 bases; unmatched bases: 0. The CDR3 runs to 12 residues. The germline gives CDR1 ENHRY, CDR2 SYGVKD. The chain's CDR3 is CAISLAGNEQFF. In DNA form, the CDR3 reads TGTGCCATCAGTCTAGCGGGCAATGAGCAGTTCTTC.

This clonotype has a handful of counts. V gene TRBV12-3 or TRBV12-4 combines with J gene TRBJ1-2, with D perhaps TRBD1 (5 bases). This CDR3 is 14 amino acids long. V was cut by 7 bases and J by 7 bases, with 19 bases left in between. Here the CDR3 reads CASTLRQGAGGYTF. The CDR3 DNA reads as TGTGCCAGCACCCTGCGTCAGGGCGCGGGTGGCTACACCTTC.

This clonotype was observed a handful of times. V and J are TRBV9 and TRBJ2-7, with a tentative D call TRBD1 (7 bases). V was clipped by 0 bases and J by 3 bases, with 13 bases between them. Germline loops: CDR1 SGDLS, CDR2 YYNGEE. The CDR3 extends over 15 amino acids. The CDR3 sequence: CASSVGGGGNYEQYF. CDR3 coding DNA: TGTGCCAGCAGCGTAGGAGGAGGGGGCAACTACGAGCAGTACTTC.

The chain links TRBV20-1 to TRBJ1-1; 8 bases are shared with TRBD1. The germline gives CDR1 DFQATT, CDR2 SNEGSKA (reference sequence). The CDR3 contains 12 residues. V shed 3 bases and J 4 bases; nucleotides not matched to a gene: 1. For the CDR3, the DNA is TGCAGTGCTAGCGACAGGGGCACTGAAGCTTTCTTT. Encoded protein: CSASDRGTEAFF.

This clonotype appeared a few times. The CDR3 loop reads CSATPSRGSGTDTQYF. For the CDR3, the DNA is TGCAGTGCTACACCTTCCAGGGGCTCGGGGACAGATACGCAGTATTTT. The rearrangement joins TRBV20-1 to TRBJ2-3; D is possibly TRBD1 (6 bases). Trimming took off 4 bases at V and 3 bases at J, with 20 bases between the two ends. Germline V CDR1 and CDR2: DFQATT, SNEGSKA (reference sequence). This CDR3 contains 16 residues.

This clonotype turned up a few times. The chain links TRBV4-3 to TRBJ2-5, with D perhaps matching TRBD1 (6 bases). V lost 4 bases and J 0 bases, leaving 12 bases between the germline ends. The germline CDR1 and CDR2 sequences are LGHNA and YSLEER. The CDR3 extends over 15 amino acids. CDR3 in amino acids: CASSPGVVDQETQYF. As DNA, the CDR3 is TGCGCCAGCAGCCCAGGGGTAGTAGACCAAGAGACCCAGTACTTC.

The rearrangement links TRBV20-1 to TRBJ2-3, with D unclear. Germline values: CDR1 DFQATT, CDR2 SNEGSKA (reference sequence). CDR3 size: 15 residues. V was shortened by 0 bases and J by 9 bases, with 19 bases between the two germline ends. CDR3 coding DNA: TGCAGTGCTAGAGATAATCGGTATGCCCGCCAGACGCAGTATTTT. This sequence encodes CSARDNRYARQTQYF.

There are a few counts of this clonotype. This sequence joins TRBV29-1 and TRBJ2-3; 8 nucleotides align to TRBD2. The CDR3 covers 12 residues. V was pared by 7 bases and J by 4 bases, with 4 bases of the junction left unmatched. Per the germline V gene, CDR1 is SQVTM and CDR2 is ANQGSEA. CDR3 nucleotides: TGCAGCGGAACTAGCGGATCAGATACGCAGTATTTT. Residues: CSGTSGSDTQYF.

The rearrangement joins TRBV27 to TRBJ2-6; 11 nucleotides agree with TRBD1. With V trimmed by 2 bases and J by 0 bases, 6 bases remained unmatched. Germline CDR1 reads MNHEY; CDR2 reads SMNVEV (reference sequence). The CDR3 length is 19 residues. The CDR3 region is CASSLRPGTGGSGANVLTF. Here the CDR3 DNA reads TGTGCCAGCAGTTTACGGCCCGGGACAGGGGGCTCTGGGGCCAACGTCCTGACTTTC.

This clonotype was seen only a few times. The chain is built from TRBV12-3 or TRBV12-4 and TRBJ1-5; D unresolved. This CDR3 contains 13 residues. V was pared by 6 bases and J by 9 bases, with 15 bases between. Here the CDR3 reads CASSPRSDTPQHF. The CDR3 DNA sequence: TGTGCCAGCAGCCCCAGATCTGATACGCCCCAGCATTTT.

V usage is TRBV28 and J usage is TRBJ1-2; a weak D match, TRBD1 (6 bases). The V gene lost 4 bases and the J gene lost 1 base, with 10 bases spanning the gap. Germline V gives CDR1 MDHEN, CDR2 SYDVKM. This CDR3 region has 14 residues. The chain's CDR3 is CASSWTDYNYGYTF. For the CDR3, the DNA is TGTGCCAGCAGTTGGACAGACTATAACTATGGCTACACCTTC.

The gene calls are TRBV9 and TRBJ2-2, with unresolved D. The germline V gene has CDR1 SGDLS and CDR2 YYNGEE. This CDR3 is 11 amino acids long. With 2 bases removed from V and 7 bases from J, the gap between germline ends came to 3 bases. The CDR3 sequence: CASSVNGELFF. CDR3 coding DNA: TGTGCCAGCAGCGTGAACGGGGAGCTGTTTTTT.

The chain links TRBV6-2 or TRBV6-3 to TRBJ2-4, with TRBD1 matching 10 bases. CDR3 size: 17 residues. Germline trimming cut 6 bases from V and 0 bases from J; bases unmatched to any gene: 8. Germline lookup yields CDR1 MNHEY and CDR2 SVGEGT. The CDR3 nucleotides read TGTGCCAGCAGAGACAGGGGGCTGGGACGAGCCAAAAACATTCAGTACTTC. Its translation is CASRDRGLGRAKNIQYF.

This clonotype was seen only a few times. This rearrangement joins TRBV5-1 to TRBJ2-5, with D unresolved. The germline V gene has CDR1 SGHRS and CDR2 YFSETQ. V lost 3 bases and J lost 2, with 14 bases in between. The CDR3 contains 15 residues. The CDR3 DNA follows: TGCGCCAGCAGCTCACAAGGGTATGGGCAAGAGACCCAGTACTTC. It is translated as CASSSQGYGQETQYF.

This clonotype occurred a few times. This chain joins TRBV24-1 and TRBJ2-1, with D maybe TRBD1 (5 bases). Germline V lookup: CDR1 KGHDR, CDR2 SFDVKD. This CDR3 contains 12 residues. V gave up 4 bases and J gave up 9 bases, with 9 bases separating them. For the CDR3, the DNA is TGTGCCACCAGTGAAAGGGGCCTTGAGCAGTTCTTC. Its protein is CATSERGLEQFF.

The chain has TRBV4-1 and TRBJ2-5; weak D call: TRBD1 (5 bases). Trimming stripped 2 bases from V and 6 bases from J, with 13 bases between. The CDR3 is made up of 14 amino acids. Germline V gene data show CDR1 as MGHRA and CDR2 as YSYEKL. As DNA, the CDR3 is TGCGCCAGCAGCCAACTGACAGTCTCCAAGACCCAGTACTTC. Its protein is CASSQLTVSKTQYF.